One sample yielded the 32 T cell receptor beta chains listed below, sequenced in a study of naive and memory T cell subsets. Amplification of ligated cDNA took four PCR rounds with SP2 and nested alpha and beta constant primers. Each CDR3 protein is one row after TCRdb ran MiXCR on the 5' RACE reads. The table lists approximately 58,000 distinct CDR3 sequences, approximately 6.6% of them singletons. TCR cDNA received a 3' ligated oligonucleotide that carried a UMI. These receptors were taken from a male donor in good health.

The CDR3 DNA follows: TGTGCCAGCAGCTTTTCACTAGCTGCAGATACGCAGTATTTT. As protein: CASSFSLAADTQYF. The chain is built from TRBV11-2 and TRBJ2-3; D perhaps matches TRBD2 (6 bases). Trimming shortened V by 3 bases and J by 4 bases, and 11 bases separated the two germline ends. The germline V gene has CDR1 SGHAT and CDR2 FQNNGV. The CDR3 has 14 residues.

This clonotype showed up many times. The rearrangement joins TRBV6-2 or TRBV6-3 to TRBJ2-1; a possible D gene is TRBD1 (7 bases). The V end lost 4 bases, the J end lost 3 bases, and 13 bases lay between the germline ends. Germline V lookup: CDR1 MNHEY, CDR2 SVGEGT. The CDR3 is made up of 15 amino acids. The CDR3 loop is CASSSGGQIYNEQFF. The CDR3 DNA follows: TGTGCCAGCAGTTCCGGGGGACAGATCTACAATGAGCAGTTCTTC.

This clonotype was observed at least ten times. The chain employs TRBV12-3 or TRBV12-4 and TRBJ2-7, with 10 bases matching TRBD2. V shed 3 bases and J 6 bases; nucleotides not matched to a gene: 5. The CDR3 spans 14 residues. DNA of the CDR3: TGTGCCAGCAGTTTCTCCGGGACTAGCGTCGAGCAGTACTTC. Amino acids: CASSFSGTSVEQYF.

This clonotype was counted only a few times. This chain links TRBV6-5 with TRBJ1-1; TRBD1 might be the D (5 bases). In germline, CDR1 is MNHEY, CDR2 SVGAGI. This CDR3 is built from 15 residues. Trimming pared 7 bases from V and 1 base from J, leaving 16 bases between. Here the CDR3 DNA reads TGTGCCAGCACCCTCAATGTCGGGGGGAACACTGAAGCTTTCTTT. This encodes CASTLNVGGNTEAFF.

This clonotype has ten or more counts. J is TRBJ2-3 and V is TRBV6-5, with 10 bases fitting TRBD1. V trimming: 7 bases; J trimming: 4 bases; junction bases outside the gene matches: 11. The CDR3 consists of 16 residues. CDR1 and CDR2 (germline): MNHEY, SVGAGI. For the CDR3, the DNA is TGTGCCAGCACCCAAGCCCCGGGACAGGGGTCAGATACGCAGTATTTT. Its translation is CASTQAPGQGSDTQYF.

This clonotype was counted ten times or more. V is TRBV18 and J is TRBJ1-4; D gene ambiguous. Germline V gives CDR1 KGHSH, CDR2 LQKENI. The CDR3 contains 12 residues. V shed 6 bases and J shed 5 bases, with 7 bases lying between them. The chain's CDR3 is CASSSGNEKLFF. CDR3 in DNA: TGTGCCAGCTCCTCGGGGAATGAAAAACTGTTTTTT.

This clonotype has at least ten counts. The chain has TRBV18 and TRBJ1-1; D is undetermined. The V end lost 2 bases, the J end lost 1 base, and 5 bases lay between the germline ends. The CDR3 length is 13 residues. Per germline, CDR1 KGHSH and CDR2 LQKENI. The CDR3 nucleotides are TGTGCCAGCTCACCAAGTGCGAACACTGAAGCTTTCTTT. It translates to CASSPSANTEAFF. Full variable domain (missing parts from reference TRBV18 and TRBJ1-1): NAGVMQNPRHLVRRRGQEARLRCSPMKGHSHVYWYRQLPEEGLKFMVYLQKENIIDESGMPKERFSAEFPKEGPSILRIQQVVRGDSAAYFCASSPSANTEAFFGQGTRLTVV.

The chain is built from TRBV6-5 and TRBJ2-5; tentative D call: TRBD2 (6 bases). The CDR3 sequence is 14 residues long. Per the germline V gene, CDR1 is MNHEY and CDR2 is SVGAGI. V lost 6 bases to trimming and J lost 5 bases, with 16 bases between them. The CDR3 loop is CASRDGGQRETQYF. The CDR3 nucleotides read TGTGCCAGCAGGGACGGGGGTCAACGGGAGACCCAGTACTTC.

This clonotype occurred many times. The J gene is TRBJ2-3, the V gene TRBV6-4; no reliable D call. This CDR3 spans 13 amino acids. Germline V gene sequence: CDR1 MRHNA, CDR2 SNTAGT. Trimming pared 4 bases from V and 0 bases from J, leaving 5 bases between. The CDR3 DNA reads TGTGCCAGCAGTGTTCAGAGCACAGATACGCAGTATTTT. It specifies CASSVQSTDTQYF.

This clonotype was observed a few times. The CDR3 reads CASSYAIGGLDTGELFF. CDR3 sequence (DNA): TGTGCCAGCAGTTACGCCATAGGGGGCCTTGACACCGGGGAGCTGTTTTTT. The V call is TRBV6-5, the J call TRBJ2-2; 7 nucleotides agree with TRBD1. The CDR3 is 17 amino acids. Trimming at V came to 2 bases and at J to 3 bases, leaving 9 bases not matched to a gene. Germline CDR1 and CDR2: MNHEY and SVGAGI.

The table lists this clonotype with a few counts. The chain has TRBV12-5 and TRBJ2-1, with 8 bases matching TRBD2. The CDR3 is 18 residues long. Trimming removed 2 bases from V and 0 bases from J; junction bases left unmatched: 9. Germline loops: CDR1 LGHNT, CDR2 FRNRAP. In DNA, the CDR3 is TGTGCTAGTGGTTTGCCCCTTTTAGCGGGACCCTCCTACAATGAGCAGTTCTTC. Its protein product is CASGLPLLAGPSYNEQFF.

This chain joins TRBV5-4 and TRBJ2-7; TRBD2 is a possible D gene (5 bases). The CDR3 has 14 residues. Trimming took 4 bases from V and 3 from J, leaving 14 bases between them. CDR1 SGHNT and CDR2 YYREEE come from the germline V gene (reference sequence). In DNA, the CDR3 is TGTGCCAGCAGCATGACTACGTCCTACTACGAGCAGTACTTC. It is translated as CASSMTTSYYEQYF.

The rearrangement links TRBV6-5 to TRBJ2-7; the match to TRBD2 covers 14 bases. Germline V gives CDR1 MNHEY, CDR2 SVGAGI. The V gene end was trimmed by 7 bases and the J gene end by 5 bases; junction bases not matched to a gene: 16. The CDR3 is made up of 18 amino acids. As DNA, the CDR3 is TGTGCCAGCAAGGTTACCGGGACTAGCGGGAGTATTAACCACGAGCAGTACTTC. It yields the protein CASKVTGTSGSINHEQYF.

This clonotype has only a few counts. The rearrangement uses TRBV5-1 and TRBJ1-1, with a tentative D call TRBD1 (5 bases). This CDR3 comprises 14 residues. Per the germline V gene, CDR1 is SGHRS and CDR2 is YFSETQ. The V end was cut by 5 bases, the J end by 0 bases, with 11 bases between. CDR3 region: CASRPDSMNTEAFF. In nucleotides, the CDR3 is TGCGCCAGCAGACCCGACAGCATGAACACTGAAGCTTTCTTT.

The rearrangement joins TRBV6-6 to TRBJ1-4; tentative D call: TRBD1 (6 bases). The CDR3 is 13 residues long. The ends were cut back, 8 bases at V and 6 bases at J, with 13 bases in the middle. The germline V gene has CDR1 MNHNY and CDR2 SVGAGI (reference sequence). The DNA of the CDR3 is TGTGCCAGCCGACGGGGGGCGGATGAAAAACTGTTTTTT. Its translation is CASRRGADEKLFF.

This clonotype was observed many times. J is TRBJ1-5 and V is TRBV12-3 or TRBV12-4; D may be TRBD1 (5 bases). CDR3 length: 15 residues. V gave up 6 bases and J gave up 0 bases, with 12 bases separating them. The CDR3 region is CASRQGVYSNQPQHF. The CDR3 nucleotides are TGTGCCAGCAGGCAGGGAGTTTATAGCAATCAGCCCCAGCATTTT.

This chain joins TRBV12-3 or TRBV12-4 and TRBJ1-2; 7 bases fit TRBD1. CDR3 length equals 13 residues. With 4 bases clipped from V and 8 bases from J, the junction kept 7 bases outside the gene matches. The CDR3 protein is CASSSRQGGGYTF. As DNA, the CDR3 is TGTGCCAGCAGTTCCAGACAGGGAGGAGGCTACACCTTC.

As for this clonotype: A read error may explain this, as a much larger clone is one base away. The chain employs TRBV6-5 and TRBJ1-6; unclear D gene. V lost 10 bases and J lost 6, with 16 bases in between. CDR1 and CDR2 from the germline V gene are MNHEY and SVGAGI. The CDR3 runs to 14 residues. The CDR3 DNA sequence: TGTGCCATCAGCATAGACATCCGTAATTCACCCCTCCACTTT. This encodes CAISIDIRNSPLHF.

V and J are TRBV12-3 or TRBV12-4 and TRBJ1-3; 7 nucleotides match TRBD1. Trimming at V came to 7 bases and at J to 0 bases, leaving 0 bases not matched to a gene. The CDR3 is made up of 13 amino acids. CDR3 in amino acids: CASNRGSGNTIYF. The CDR3 DNA follows: TGTGCCAGCAACAGGGGCTCTGGAAACACCATATATTTT.

The rearrangement links TRBV25-1 to TRBJ1-2; TRBD1 is a possible D gene (5 bases). Looked up from germline, CDR1 is MGHDK and CDR2 is SYGVNS. The ends were cut back, 2 bases at V and 4 bases at J, with 17 bases in the middle. The CDR3 totals 16 residues. The CDR3 nucleotides are TGTGCCAGCAGTGAACCTGGGGAGGGGAGAGGCTATGGCTACACCTTC. The encoded protein is CASSEPGEGRGYGYTF.

DNA for the CDR3: TGCAGTGCTAGCGGGGGCTCGAACCACGAGCAGTACTTC. Translation gives CSASGGSNHEQYF. The rearrangement uses TRBV20-1 and TRBJ2-7, with D perhaps given as TRBD1 or TRBD2 (6 bases each). The CDR3 runs to 13 residues. The ends were cut back, 3 bases at V and 5 bases at J, with 14 bases in the middle. Germline V lookup: CDR1 DFQATT, CDR2 SNEGSKA (reference sequence).

This clonotype came up many times. The chain recombines TRBV7-8 with TRBJ2-3, with TRBD2 matching 10 bases. CDR3 length equals 18 residues. V lost 2 bases to trimming and J lost 0 bases; unmatched junction nucleotides: 8. Germline CDR1 is SGHVS and CDR2 is FQNEAQ. The CDR3 DNA reads TGTGCCAGCAGCTTACGGGCTAGCGGGGGCCCGAGCACAGATACGCAGTATTTT. Its protein product is CASSLRASGGPSTDTQYF.

This clonotype was counted only a few times. The chain couples TRBV19 to TRBJ2-6; D is unclear. Deletions cut 3 bases from V and 0 bases from J, with 9 bases between. Germline V CDR1 and CDR2: LNHDA, SQIVND (reference sequence). CDR3 length: 16 residues. The CDR3 loop reads CASSITLSSGANVLTF. The CDR3 region has the DNA TGTGCCAGTAGTATTACTTTATCCTCTGGGGCCAACGTCCTGACTTTC.

This clonotype turned up a few times. The CDR3 sequence: CASSHTVFGNQPQHF. DNA of the CDR3: TGTGCCAGTAGTCATACAGTGTTTGGCAATCAGCCCCAGCATTTT. The chain combines TRBV19 with TRBJ1-5; unclear D gene. V was trimmed by 5 bases and J by 2 bases, leaving 13 bases between them. The CDR3 runs 15 residues. Germline V gives CDR1 LNHDA, CDR2 SQIVND (reference sequence). Variable domain in full (rest from reference TRBV19 and TRBJ1-5): DGGITQSPKYLFRKEGQNVTLSCEQNLNHDAMYWYRQDPGQGLRLIYYSQIVNDFQKGDIAEGYSVSREKKESFPLTVTSAQKNPTAFYLCASSHTVFGNQPQHFGDGTRLSIL.

CDR3 nucleotides: TGTGCCAGCAGCCGGGTCAGCGTTTGCTATGGCTACACCTTC. Protein sequence: CASSRVSVCYGYTF. The V call is TRBV5-6, the J call TRBJ1-2, with no clear D. Deletions cut 4 bases from V and 4 bases from J, with 14 bases between. Per germline, CDR1 SGHDT and CDR2 YYEEEE. CDR3 size: 14 residues.

Only a few counts were recorded for this clonotype. One end of the junction fails to match germline, which may point to a read error. J is TRBJ1-6 and V is TRBV6-1, with D tentatively TRBD1 (6 bases). The CDR3 runs 14 residues. Germline V gives CDR1 MNHNS, CDR2 SASEGT. This CDR3 reads CASSGWDTHSPLHF. The CDR3 DNA sequence: TGTGCCAGCAGTGGGTGGGACACCCATTCGCCCCTCCACTTT.

This clonotype was detected ten times or more. This chain links TRBV29-1 with TRBJ1-4; D is undetermined. The CDR3 totals 15 residues. The germline gives CDR1 SQVTM, CDR2 ANQGSEA. V was trimmed by 4 bases and J by 2 bases, leaving 14 bases between them. CDR3: CSVVGGRGTNEKLFF. For the CDR3, the DNA is TGCAGCGTTGTAGGAGGTCGGGGTACTAATGAAAAACTGTTTTTT. The complete variable domain, with remaining parts taken from reference TRBV29-1 and TRBJ1-4, reads SAVISQKPSRDICQRGTSLTIQCQVDSQVTMMFWYRQQPGQSLTLIATANQGSEATYESGFVIDKFPISRPNLTFSTLTVSNMSPEDSSIYLCSVVGGRGTNEKLFFGSGTQLSVL.

This clonotype turned up a few times. The gene calls are TRBV2 and TRBJ2-5, with TRBD2 matching 9 bases. The CDR3 extends over 17 amino acids. Germline assignment: CDR1 SNHLY and CDR2 FYNNEI. V was clipped by 3 bases and J by 2 bases; unmatched bases: 10. The CDR3 DNA is TGTGCCAGCAGTGACAGAACGGGGCTAGCGGGGCAAGAGACCCAGTACTTC. Its protein product is CASSDRTGLAGQETQYF.

The chain recombines TRBV6-5 with TRBJ1-1, with 7 bases fitting TRBD1. V was pared by 4 bases and J by 1 base, with 15 bases of the junction left unmatched. Germline lookup yields CDR1 MNHEY and CDR2 SVGAGI. This CDR3 is built from 18 residues. As DNA, the CDR3 is TGTGCCAGCAGTTCCTACCCGACAGGGTCCGTGGAGAACACTGAAGCTTTCTTT. This gives the protein CASSSYPTGSVENTEAFF.

This clonotype was picked up many times. The chain carries TRBV19 and TRBJ1-5, with D tentatively TRBD1 (6 bases). CDR1 and CDR2 from the germline V gene are LNHDA and SQIVND (reference sequence). The CDR3 is made up of 13 amino acids. Trimming removed 6 bases from V and 3 bases from J, with 9 bases in between. DNA for the CDR3: TGTGCCAGTAGGAGACAGGTCAATCAGCCCCAGCATTTT. The encoded protein is CASRRQVNQPQHF.

The chain joins TRBV28 to TRBJ2-7; the D gene is possibly TRBD1 (7 bases). Trimming cost V 4 bases and J 0 bases, with 28 bases left between them. Germline assignment: CDR1 MDHEN and CDR2 SYDVKM. CDR3 length: 20 amino acids. This chain's CDR3 is CASSSPASGQVKRVSYEQYF. The CDR3 coding sequence is TGTGCCAGCAGTTCACCTGCGTCTGGACAGGTGAAGCGGGTCTCCTACGAGCAGTACTTC.

This clonotype was counted at least ten times. The chain links TRBV29-1 to TRBJ1-5, with D unclear. Germline V gives CDR1 SQVTM, CDR2 ANQGSEA. Trimming stripped 7 bases from V and 2 bases from J, with 12 bases between. The CDR3 is 13 amino acids. CDR3: CSAAVGGNQPQHF. CDR3 sequence (DNA): TGCAGCGCTGCGGTCGGTGGCAATCAGCCCCAGCATTTT.